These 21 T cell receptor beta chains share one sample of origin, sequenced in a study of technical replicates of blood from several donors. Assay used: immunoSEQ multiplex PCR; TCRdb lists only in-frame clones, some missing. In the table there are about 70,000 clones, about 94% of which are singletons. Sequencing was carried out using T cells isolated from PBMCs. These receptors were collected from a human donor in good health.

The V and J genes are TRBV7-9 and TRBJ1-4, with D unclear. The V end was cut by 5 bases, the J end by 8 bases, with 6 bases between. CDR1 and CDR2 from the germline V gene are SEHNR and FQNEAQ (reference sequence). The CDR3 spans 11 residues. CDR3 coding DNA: TGTGCCAGCAGCCCGCGGGAAAAACTGTTTTTT. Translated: CASSPREKLFF.

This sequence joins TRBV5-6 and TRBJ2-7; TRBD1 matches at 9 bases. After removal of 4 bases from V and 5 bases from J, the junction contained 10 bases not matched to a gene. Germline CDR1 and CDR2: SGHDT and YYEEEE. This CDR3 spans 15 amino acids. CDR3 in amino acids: CASSPLGQGSDEQYF. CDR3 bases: TGTGCCAGCAGCCCCCTCGGACAGGGGTCGGACGAGCAGTACTTC.

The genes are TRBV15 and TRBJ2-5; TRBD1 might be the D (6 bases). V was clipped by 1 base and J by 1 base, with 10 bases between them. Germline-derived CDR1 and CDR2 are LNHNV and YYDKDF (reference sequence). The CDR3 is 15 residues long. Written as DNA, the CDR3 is TGTGCCACCAGCAGAGCAGGGGCCGCCCAAGAGACCCAGTACTTC. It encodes CATSRAGAAQETQYF. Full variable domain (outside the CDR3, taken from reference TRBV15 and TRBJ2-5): DAMVIQNPRYQVTQFGKPVTLSCSQTLNHNVMYWYQQKSSQAPKLLFHYYDKDFNNEADTPDNFQSRRPNTSFCFLDIRSPGLGDTAMYLCATSRAGAAQETQYFGPGTRLLVL.

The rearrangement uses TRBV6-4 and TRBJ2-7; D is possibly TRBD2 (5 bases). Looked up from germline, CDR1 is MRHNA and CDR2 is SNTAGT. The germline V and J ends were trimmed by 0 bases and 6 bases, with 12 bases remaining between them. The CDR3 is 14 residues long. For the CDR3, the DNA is TGTGCCAGCAGTGACTCAGGGAGCGGCACCGAGCAGTACTTC. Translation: CASSDSGSGTEQYF.

The CDR3 sequence is CASSGGGRGEAFF. The CDR3 nucleotides are TGTGCCAGCAGCGGAGGGGGTAGGGGGGAAGCTTTCTTT. The V gene is TRBV9, the J gene TRBJ1-1; TRBD1 might be the D (6 bases). CDR3 length: 13 residues. Germline CDR1 and CDR2: SGDLS and YYNGEE. V was cut by 3 bases and J by 8 bases, with 14 bases left in between.

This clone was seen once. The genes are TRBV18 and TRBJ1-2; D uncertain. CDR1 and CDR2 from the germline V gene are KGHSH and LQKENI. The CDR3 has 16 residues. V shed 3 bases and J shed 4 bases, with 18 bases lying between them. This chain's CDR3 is CASSPEGHQVGYGYTF. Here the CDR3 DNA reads TGTGCCAGCTCACCTGAGGGCCATCAAGTTGGCTATGGCTACACCTTC.

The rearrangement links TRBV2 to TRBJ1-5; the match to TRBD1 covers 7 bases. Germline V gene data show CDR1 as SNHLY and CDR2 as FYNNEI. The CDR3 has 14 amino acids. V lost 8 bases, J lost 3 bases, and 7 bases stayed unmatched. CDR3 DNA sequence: TGTGCCAGCGGAGCCGGGACAGTCAATCAGCCCCAGCATTTT. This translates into CASGAGTVNQPQHF.

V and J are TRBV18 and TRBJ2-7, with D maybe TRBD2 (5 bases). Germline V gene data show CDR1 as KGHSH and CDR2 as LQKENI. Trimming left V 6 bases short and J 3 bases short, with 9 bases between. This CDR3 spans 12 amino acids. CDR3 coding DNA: TGTGCCAGCTCGGCGACTATCTACGAGCAGTACTTC. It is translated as CASSATIYEQYF.

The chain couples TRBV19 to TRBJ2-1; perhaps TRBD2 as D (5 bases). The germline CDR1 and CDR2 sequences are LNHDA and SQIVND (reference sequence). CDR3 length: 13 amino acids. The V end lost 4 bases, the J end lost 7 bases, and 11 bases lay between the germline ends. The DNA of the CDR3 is TGTGCCAGTAGTAGAAATTCGGGGAATGAGCAGTTCTTC. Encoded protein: CASSRNSGNEQFF.

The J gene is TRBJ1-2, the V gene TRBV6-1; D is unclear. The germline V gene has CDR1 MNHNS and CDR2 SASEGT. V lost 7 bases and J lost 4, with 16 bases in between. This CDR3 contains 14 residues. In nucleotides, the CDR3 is TGTGCCAGCATATACCTTGCAGATATCTATGGCTACACCTTC. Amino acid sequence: CASIYLADIYGYTF.

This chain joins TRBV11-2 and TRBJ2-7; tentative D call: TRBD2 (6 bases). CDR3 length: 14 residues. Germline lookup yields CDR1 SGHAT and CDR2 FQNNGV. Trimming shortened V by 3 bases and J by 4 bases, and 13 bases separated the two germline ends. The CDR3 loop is CASSLYTGGYEQYF. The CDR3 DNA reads TGTGCCAGCAGCTTGTATACCGGGGGATACGAGCAGTACTTC. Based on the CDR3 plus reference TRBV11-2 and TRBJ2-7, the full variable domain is EAGVAQSPRYKIIEKRQSVAFWCNPISGHATLYWYQQILGQGPKLLIQFQNNGVVDDSQLPKDRFSAERLKGVDSTLKIQPAKLEDSAVYLCASSLYTGGYEQYFGPGTRLTVT.

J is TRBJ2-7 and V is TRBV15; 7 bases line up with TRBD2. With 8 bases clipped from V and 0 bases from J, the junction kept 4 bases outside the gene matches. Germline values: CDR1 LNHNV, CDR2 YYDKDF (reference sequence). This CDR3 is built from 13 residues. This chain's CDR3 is CATSAGSSYEQYF. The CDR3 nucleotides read TGTGCCACCTCAGCGGGAAGCTCCTACGAGCAGTACTTC.

The CDR3 coding sequence is TGTGCCAGCAGCTCAACTAGCGGGAGGTCCTACGAGCAGTACTTC. It codes for CASSSTSGRSYEQYF. V and J are TRBV7-6 and TRBJ2-7; 12 positions agree with TRBD2. CDR3 size: 15 residues. Trimming cost V 4 bases and J 1 base; bases outside gene matches: 2. In germline, CDR1 is SGHVS, CDR2 FNYEAQ. The entire variable domain, with the rest obtained from reference TRBV7-6 and TRBJ2-7, is as follows: GAGVSQSPRYKVTKRGQDVALRCDPISGHVSLYWYRQALGQGPEFLTYFNYEAQQDKSGLPNDRFSAERPEGSISTLTIQRTEQRDSAMYRCASSSTSGRSYEQYFGPGTRLTVT.

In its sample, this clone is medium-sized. The CDR3 is CASSLDGTGGYEQYF. The CDR3 DNA follows: TGCGCCAGCAGCTTGGACGGGACGGGAGGCTACGAGCAGTACTTC. The chain is built from TRBV5-1 and TRBJ2-7; 7 bases align to TRBD2. The germline CDR1 and CDR2 sequences are SGHRS and YFSETQ. The V gene end was trimmed by 0 bases and the J gene end by 3 bases; junction bases not matched to a gene: 6. The CDR3 extends over 15 amino acids.

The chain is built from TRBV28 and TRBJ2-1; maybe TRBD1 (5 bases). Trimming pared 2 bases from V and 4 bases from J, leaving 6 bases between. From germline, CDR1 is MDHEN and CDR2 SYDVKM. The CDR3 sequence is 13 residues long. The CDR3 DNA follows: TGTGCCAGCAGTTTAAGGGGTTACAATGAGCAGTTCTTC. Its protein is CASSLRGYNEQFF.

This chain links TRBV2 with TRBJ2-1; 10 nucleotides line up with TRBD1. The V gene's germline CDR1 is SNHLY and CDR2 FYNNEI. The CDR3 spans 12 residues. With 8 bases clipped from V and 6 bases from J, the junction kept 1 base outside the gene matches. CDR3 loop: CASRQGANEQFF. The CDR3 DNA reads TGTGCCAGCCGACAGGGGGCCAATGAGCAGTTCTTC.

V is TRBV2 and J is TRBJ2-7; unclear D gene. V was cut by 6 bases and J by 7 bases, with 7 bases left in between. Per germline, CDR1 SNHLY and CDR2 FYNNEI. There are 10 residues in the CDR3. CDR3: CASRSNEQYF. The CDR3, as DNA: TGTGCCAGCAGGAGTAATGAGCAGTACTTC.

This chain's CDR3 is CASSLGQGGEKLFF. The CDR3 coding sequence is TGTGCCAGCAGCTTGGGCCAGGGTGGCGAAAAACTGTTTTTT. The chain has TRBV5-6 and TRBJ1-4, with D possibly TRBD1 on 5 matching bases. V was clipped by 0 bases and J by 8 bases, with 11 bases between them. The CDR3 runs 14 residues. Looked up from germline, CDR1 is SGHDT and CDR2 is YYEEEE.

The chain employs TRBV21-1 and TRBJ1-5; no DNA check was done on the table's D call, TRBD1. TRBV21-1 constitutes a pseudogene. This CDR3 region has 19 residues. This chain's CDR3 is CASSKNPRATGYSNQPQHF. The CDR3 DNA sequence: TGTGCCAGCAGCAAAAACCCCAGGGCGACAGGATATAGCAATCAGCCCCAGCATTTT.

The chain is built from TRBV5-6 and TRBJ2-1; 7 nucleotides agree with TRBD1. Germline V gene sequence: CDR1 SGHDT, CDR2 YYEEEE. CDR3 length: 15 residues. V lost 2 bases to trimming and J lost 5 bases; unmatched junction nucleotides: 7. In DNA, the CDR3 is TGTGCCAGCAGCTTCTTGGGACAGCCGCACAATGAGCAGTTCTTC. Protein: CASSFLGQPHNEQFF.

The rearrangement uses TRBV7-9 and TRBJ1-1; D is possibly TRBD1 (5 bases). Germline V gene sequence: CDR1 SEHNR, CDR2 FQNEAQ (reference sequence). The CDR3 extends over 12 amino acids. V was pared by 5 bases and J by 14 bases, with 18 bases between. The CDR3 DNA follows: TGTGCCAGCAGCCCAAAGGGGCAAGCCGCATTCTTT. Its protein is CASSPKGQAAFF.